These 32 T cell receptor beta chains originate from one sample sequenced in a study of control samples from healthy donors and cancer patients. Generated by immunoSEQ multiplex PCR, the TCRdb table keeps only in-frame clones and is missing some. The table records roughly 120,000 clones, over 90% of them present only once. Sequenced sample: blood. The origin of the receptors is a man in his thirties or forties in good health.

The V gene is TRBV18, the J gene TRBJ2-1; 13 bases match TRBD2. Trimming cost V 3 bases and J 6 bases; bases outside gene matches: 8. The CDR3 extends over 17 amino acids. CDR1 is KGHSH and CDR2 is LQKENI in the germline V gene. The CDR3 region is CASSPNTLAGGPNEQFF. In nucleotides, the CDR3 is TGTGCCAGCTCACCGAATACACTAGCGGGGGGGCCCAATGAGCAGTTCTTC.

The J gene is TRBJ2-1, the V gene TRBV7-9; the match to TRBD2 covers 8 bases. The CDR3 length is 15 residues. Per germline, CDR1 SEHNR and CDR2 FQNEAQ (reference sequence). The junction had 4 bases not matched to a gene; V was cut back by 3 bases and J by 3 bases. In nucleotides, the CDR3 is TGTGCCAGCAGCTTTGGGGCGGGGGGCTACAATGAGCAGTTCTTC. Protein: CASSFGAGGYNEQFF.

V and J are TRBV5-5 and TRBJ2-7; 10 bases are a match to TRBD2. Germline CDR1 reads SGHKS; CDR2 reads YYEKEE (reference sequence). J was trimmed by 6 bases and V by 5 bases; bases with no gene match: 8. CDR3 length: 14 amino acids. In nucleotides, the CDR3 is TGTGCCAGCAGTCCTGGACTAGCGGAGATCGAGCAGTACTTC. It is translated as CASSPGLAEIEQYF.

This chain connects TRBV30 to TRBJ1-1, with D unclear. Trimming removed 3 bases from V and 1 base from J, with 12 bases in between. The CDR3 contains 14 residues. From germline, CDR1 is GTSNPN and CDR2 SVGIG (reference sequence). The CDR3 DNA reads as TGTGCCTGGAGAGCTCGGGGTAGGAACACTGAAGCTTTCTTT. This gives the protein CAWRARGRNTEAFF.

The CDR3 sequence is CATLRGPGPHVYTF. The CDR3 DNA follows: TGTGCCACCTTAAGGGGTCCCGGGCCCCATGTCTACACCTTC. The V and J genes are TRBV27 and TRBJ1-2; weak D call: TRBD1 (5 bases). This CDR3 spans 14 amino acids. Deletions cut 10 bases from V and 10 bases from J, with 25 bases between. Germline CDR1 reads MNHEY; CDR2 reads SMNVEV (reference sequence).

The count of this clone is one. The chain joins TRBV7-9 to TRBJ1-6; D remains unclear. This CDR3 has 14 residues. Trimming took 4 bases from V and 2 from J, leaving 6 bases between them. Germline V gene data show CDR1 as SEHNR and CDR2 as FQNEAQ (reference sequence). CDR3 protein: CASSSTPYNSPLHF. The CDR3 region has the DNA TGTGCCAGCAGCTCGACCCCCTATAATTCACCCCTCCACTTT.

The count of this clone is one. The V and J genes are TRBV5-1 and TRBJ1-1, with D unclear. Deletions cut 4 bases from V and 1 base from J, with 8 bases between. Germline V gene lookup returns CDR1 SGHRS and CDR2 YFSETQ. This CDR3 has 13 residues. CDR3 in amino acids: CASSIKGNTEAFF. The CDR3, as DNA: TGCGCCAGCAGCATTAAGGGGAACACTGAAGCTTTCTTT.

This clone was recorded only once. This chain connects TRBV9 to TRBJ1-4; D unclear. Germline V gene lookup returns CDR1 SGDLS and CDR2 YYNGEE. With 5 bases removed from V and 3 bases from J, the gap between germline ends came to 11 bases. The CDR3 loop spans 14 amino acids. The CDR3 DNA reads TGTGCCAGCAGTGGAGGGAGGTCTAATGAAAAACTGTTTTTT. It encodes CASSGGRSNEKLFF.

This sequence joins TRBV11-2 and TRBJ2-3, with 11 bases lining up with TRBD1. CDR1 and CDR2 from the germline V gene are SGHAT and FQNNGV. With 0 bases clipped from V and 5 bases from J, the junction kept 4 bases outside the gene matches. The CDR3 is 16 residues long. This CDR3 reads CASSLEGQGAVDTQYF. The CDR3 bases are TGTGCCAGCAGCTTAGAAGGACAGGGGGCAGTAGATACGCAGTATTTT.

The V call is TRBV6-5, the J call TRBJ1-2; 7 bases line up with TRBD1. CDR1 is MNHEY, CDR2 SVGAGI, per germline. The CDR3 has 15 residues. The junction had 9 bases not matched to a gene; V was cut back by 6 bases and J by 2 bases. The CDR3 region is CASRTSGTANYGYTF. The CDR3, as DNA: TGTGCCAGCAGGACCTCCGGGACAGCAAACTATGGCTACACCTTC.

This chain uses TRBV7-2 with TRBJ1-2, with 7 bases aligning to TRBD1. Germline loops: CDR1 SGHTA, CDR2 FQGNSA. Germline trimming cut 1 base from V and 6 bases from J; bases unmatched to any gene: 8. CDR3 length: 15 amino acids. CDR3 in amino acids: CASSLERNRGNGYTF. In DNA form, the CDR3 reads TGTGCCAGCAGCTTAGAACGTAACAGGGGAAATGGCTACACCTTC. The entire variable domain, with the rest obtained from reference TRBV7-2 and TRBJ1-2, is as follows: GAGVSQSPSNKVTEKGKDVELRCDPISGHTALYWYRQSLGQGLEFLIYFQGNSAPDKSGLPSDRFSAERTGGSVSTLTIQRTQQEDSAVYLCASSLERNRGNGYTFGSGTRLTVV.

The V gene is TRBV9, the J gene TRBJ2-1; either TRBD1 or TRBD2 may fit D (5 bases each). Germline loops: CDR1 SGDLS, CDR2 YYNGEE. This CDR3 is built from 18 residues. Trimming pared 2 bases from V and 3 bases from J, leaving 21 bases between. The DNA for the CDR3 is TGTGCCAGCAGCGTCGGGACCGGAGTCCCCACGGACTACAATGAGCAGTTCTTC. Its translation is CASSVGTGVPTDYNEQFF.

The chain has TRBV2 and TRBJ2-1; D is perhaps TRBD2 (5 bases). The germline V and J ends were trimmed by 6 bases and 15 bases, with 18 bases remaining between them. The CDR3 has 12 amino acids. The germline gives CDR1 SNHLY, CDR2 FYNNEI. CDR3 DNA: TGTGCCAGCAGCGTACTAGGACGAGGACGGTTCTTC. It yields the protein CASSVLGRGRFF.

The chain carries TRBV3-1 (or the pseudogene TRBV3-2) and TRBJ2-1; perhaps TRBD1 as D (6 bases). Germline CDR1 and CDR2: LGHDT and YNNKEL (reference sequence). V was clipped by 4 bases and J by 4 bases, with 14 bases between them. The length of the CDR3 is 15 residues. CDR3 DNA: TGTGCCAGCAGCCTCCGGGACACCACTTACAATGAGCAGTTCTTC. It specifies CASSLRDTTYNEQFF.

This clone is a singleton in its sample. CDR3 in DNA: TGTGCCAGCAGTCGACCTCTAAAGGGTGAAGCTTTCTTT. It translates to CASSRPLKGEAFF. The chain combines TRBV6-5 with TRBJ1-1; D is uncertain. This CDR3 is built from 13 residues. Germline lookup yields CDR1 MNHEY and CDR2 SVGAGI. With 5 bases removed from V and 7 bases from J, the gap between germline ends came to 14 bases.

The chain carries TRBV11-2 and TRBJ1-4; no clear D. Trimming stripped 0 bases from V and 2 bases from J, with 7 bases between. Germline lookup yields CDR1 SGHAT and CDR2 FQNNGV. This CDR3 region has 15 residues. The CDR3: CASSLEGTTNEKLFF. The CDR3 nucleotides are TGTGCCAGCAGCTTAGAAGGAACCACTAATGAAAAACTGTTTTTT.

This clone was counted once. This chain uses TRBV5-4 with TRBJ2-7; possible D gene TRBD1, 5 bases. Trimming took off 1 base at V and 7 bases at J, with 9 bases between the two ends. The CDR3 loop spans 12 amino acids. CDR1 is SGHNT and CDR2 is YYREEE in the germline V gene (reference sequence). CDR3 loop: CASSLKGQEQYF. The CDR3 nucleotides read TGTGCCAGCAGCTTGAAGGGGCAGGAGCAGTACTTC.

This chain uses TRBV7-8 with TRBJ1-5; D remains unclear. There are 13 residues in the CDR3. Germline V gene sequence: CDR1 SGHVS, CDR2 FQNEAQ. The germline V and J ends were trimmed by 5 bases and 2 bases, with 7 bases remaining between them. The chain's CDR3 is CASSPAGNQPQHF. CDR3 nucleotide sequence: TGTGCCAGCAGCCCGGCAGGCAATCAGCCCCAGCATTTT.

The chain links TRBV7-9 to TRBJ1-3, with 8 nucleotides matching TRBD1. Germline values: CDR1 SEHNR, CDR2 FQNEAQ (reference sequence). Trimming removed 5 bases from V and 1 base from J; junction bases left unmatched: 7. CDR3 length: 16 residues. The CDR3 is CASSRTQGVSGNTIYF. CDR3 coding DNA: TGTGCCAGCAGCCGAACACAGGGGGTGTCTGGAAACACCATATATTTT.

V is TRBV28 and J is TRBJ1-1; unclear D gene. V lost 5 bases to trimming and J lost 3 bases, with 13 bases between them. CDR1 is MDHEN, CDR2 SYDVKM, per germline. The CDR3 consists of 14 residues. In nucleotides, the CDR3 is TGTGCCAGCAGTCCCCCGTGGGGTCACACTGAAGCTTTCTTT. The encoded protein is CASSPPWGHTEAFF. Supplemented by reference TRBV28 and TRBJ1-1, the full variable domain reads DVKVTQSSRYLVKRTGEKVFLECVQDMDHENMFWYRQDPGLGLRLIYFSYDVKMKEKGDIPEGYSVSREKKERFSLILESASTNQTSMYLCASSPPWGHTEAFFGQGTRLTVV.

The chain uses TRBV19 and TRBJ2-2; 7 bases fit TRBD2. There are 17 residues in the CDR3. The germline CDR1 and CDR2 sequences are LNHDA and SQIVND (reference sequence). Losses at the gene ends were 9 bases for V and 2 bases for J; bases not matched to a gene: 15. CDR3 in amino acids: CASKRDAGTTNTGELFF. The CDR3 nucleotides are TGTGCCAGCAAGCGCGATGCCGGGACTACCAACACCGGGGAGCTGTTTTTT.

This clone was recorded only once. The V call is TRBV5-1, the J call TRBJ2-1; 12 bases are shared with TRBD2. This CDR3 has 16 amino acids. After removal of 4 bases from V and 9 bases from J, the junction contained 11 bases not matched to a gene. CDR1 is SGHRS, CDR2 YFSETQ, per germline. CDR3 loop: CASSPYLAGGLSEQFF. The DNA of the CDR3 is TGCGCCAGCAGCCCATATCTAGCGGGGGGGCTTAGTGAGCAGTTCTTC.

The chain couples TRBV15 to TRBJ2-1; 8 bases match TRBD1. The CDR3 has 16 residues. Germline-derived CDR1 and CDR2 are LNHNV and YYDKDF (reference sequence). The V and J ends lost 0 bases and 3 bases, in that order; junction bases with no gene match: 4. The CDR3 DNA is TGTGCCACCAGCAGAGAGAGTACAGGGGGCTACAATGAGCAGTTCTTC. Residues: CATSRESTGGYNEQFF.

This sequence joins TRBV9 and TRBJ1-4; D gene ambiguous. Trimming removed 0 bases at V and 8 bases at J, with 8 bases between. Germline lookup yields CDR1 SGDLS and CDR2 YYNGEE. CDR3 size: 13 residues. The CDR3 region has the DNA TGTGCCAGCAGCGTAGCTCCCGCCGAAAAACTGTTTTTT. Protein: CASSVAPAEKLFF.

This clone was observed a single time. The rearrangement joins TRBV28 to TRBJ2-5, with D tentatively TRBD1 (6 bases). CDR3 length: 15 residues. Germline CDR1 MDHEN, CDR2 SYDVKM. Trimming removed 4 bases from V and 2 bases from J, with 14 bases in between. CDR3 nucleotides: TGTGCCAGCAGTTCAAGACAGGTTTATCAAGAGACCCAGTACTTC. This codes for CASSSRQVYQETQYF. Looking up the rest from reference TRBV28 and TRBJ2-5 gives the full variable domain: DVKVTQSSRYLVKRTGEKVFLECVQDMDHENMFWYRQDPGLGLRLIYFSYDVKMKEKGDIPEGYSVSREKKERFSLILESASTNQTSMYLCASSSRQVYQETQYFGPGTRLLVL.

This chain links TRBV15 with TRBJ2-3; TRBD2 is a possible D gene (6 bases). The length of the CDR3 is 16 residues. Germline V gives CDR1 LNHNV, CDR2 YYDKDF (reference sequence). Trimming left V 4 bases short and J 6 bases short, with 20 bases between. DNA for the CDR3: TGTGCCACCAGCACCAGACAGCGACTAGGACTTGATACGCAGTATTTT. Its protein is CATSTRQRLGLDTQYF.

This clone was seen a single time. This chain joins TRBV6-4 and TRBJ2-1; 12 nucleotides line up with TRBD2. Trimming removed 5 bases from V and 3 bases from J; junction bases left unmatched: 5. The CDR3 has 16 amino acids. CDR1 is MRHNA and CDR2 is SNTAGT in the germline V gene. The CDR3 nucleotides are TGTGCCAGCAGTAGACTAGCGGGGGTGAGCTACAATGAGCAGTTCTTC. It encodes CASSRLAGVSYNEQFF.

This rearrangement joins TRBV27 to TRBJ1-1; D is perhaps TRBD1 (5 bases). The CDR3 loop spans 16 amino acids. Germline CDR1 reads MNHEY; CDR2 reads SMNVEV (reference sequence). Deletions cut 3 bases from V and 4 bases from J, with 18 bases between. CDR3 amino acids: CASSLSGGGFTTEAFF. DNA of the CDR3: TGTGCCAGCAGTTTGTCCGGGGGAGGTTTTACCACTGAAGCTTTCTTT.

The V gene is TRBV5-1, the J gene TRBJ1-5; D uncertain. Germline V lookup: CDR1 SGHRS, CDR2 YFSETQ. The CDR3 contains 17 residues. Between the trimmed V and J ends, which lost 0 bases and 6 bases, there was a span of 19 bases. The DNA of the CDR3 is TGCGCCAGCAGCTTGGAGGTCAAAAGGGTCGGATTTCAGCCCCAGCATTTT. This encodes CASSLEVKRVGFQPQHF.

This sequence joins TRBV6-1 and TRBJ2-1, with D possibly being TRBD1 (5 bases). This CDR3 contains 15 residues. V shed 3 bases and J shed 1 base, with 10 bases lying between them. CDR1 is MNHNS, CDR2 SASEGT, per germline. DNA for the CDR3: TGTGCCAGCAGTGAGAAGGGGTGGTCCTACAATGAGCAGTTCTTC. It codes for CASSEKGWSYNEQFF.

Only one count was recorded for this clone. The chain is built from TRBV27 and TRBJ2-1, with D possibly being TRBD1 (6 bases). Germline CDR1 MNHEY, CDR2 SMNVEV (reference sequence). The CDR3 runs 14 residues. Trimming cost V 5 bases and J 8 bases, with 16 bases left between them. This CDR3 is CASSAQGLGDEQFF. The CDR3 DNA follows: TGTGCCAGCAGTGCACAGGGCTTGGGGGATGAGCAGTTCTTC.

The V call is TRBV27, the J call TRBJ1-1; tentative D call: TRBD1 (5 bases). V was pared by 5 bases and J by 4 bases, with 20 bases between. CDR1 MNHEY and CDR2 SMNVEV come from the germline V gene (reference sequence). This CDR3 contains 16 residues. CDR3 bases: TGTGCCAGCAGTCTTACCGGGGCCGGGGGGGGCACTGAAGCTTTCTTT. As protein: CASSLTGAGGGTEAFF.